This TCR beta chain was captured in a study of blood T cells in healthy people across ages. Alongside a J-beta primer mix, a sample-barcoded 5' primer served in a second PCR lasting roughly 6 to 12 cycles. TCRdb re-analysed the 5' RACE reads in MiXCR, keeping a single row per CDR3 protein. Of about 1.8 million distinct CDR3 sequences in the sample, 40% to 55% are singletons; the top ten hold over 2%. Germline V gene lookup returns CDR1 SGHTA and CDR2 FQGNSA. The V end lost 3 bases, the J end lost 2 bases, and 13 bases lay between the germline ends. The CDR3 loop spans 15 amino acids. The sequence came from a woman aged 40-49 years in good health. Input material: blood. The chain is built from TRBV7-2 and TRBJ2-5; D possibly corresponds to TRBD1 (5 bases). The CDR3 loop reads CASSLRQLYQETQYF. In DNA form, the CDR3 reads TGTGCCAGCAGCTTGAGACAGCTGTATCAAGAGACCCAGTACTTC.